Listed below are T cell receptor beta chains from one sample, sequenced in a study of blood T cell repertoires in COVID-19. Repertoires were generated with immunoSEQ multiplex PCR, while TCRdb's copy carries only in-frame clones and drops some. The table shows 40,000 to 55,000 clones, with approximately 86% occurring only once. Sequencing input: peripheral blood. These receptors were taken from a man in his fifties with active COVID-19. The CDR3 runs from the conserved cysteine through the conserved F or W. The order of the fields is J gene, V gene, D gene, clone size, CDR3 protein, CDR3 DNA. The D gene is left open where the match is weak. For some rows the clone size is stated as once, few or many, or as a class when expanded; others skip it.

TRBJ1-3	TRBV3-1/TRBV3-2	TRBD1	few	CASTLGQGNGNTIYF	TGTGCCAGCACGTTAGGACAGGGTAATGGAAACACCATATATTTT
TRBJ2-6	TRBV19	NA	NA	CASSISGPGLGSGANVLTF	TGTGCCAGTAGTATTAGTGGGCCAGGCTTGGGCTCTGGGGCCAACGTCCTGACTTTC
TRBJ2-6	TRBV5-8	NA	NA	CASSLATRSGANVLTF	TGTGCCAGCAGCTTGGCGACTCGCTCTGGGGCCAACGTCCTGACTTTC
TRBJ1-6	TRBV7-3	TRBD1	NA	CASSLNGQGASPLHF	TGTGCCAGCAGCTTAAATGGACAGGGGGCTTCACCCCTCCACTTT
TRBJ1-5	TRBV27	NA	NA	CASSLKSGSNQPQHF	TGTGCCAGCAGTTTAAAGTCAGGCAGCAATCAGCCCCAGCATTTT
TRBJ2-3	TRBV10-3	NA	NA	CATSPGSDTQYF	TGTGCCACATCCCCGGGATCAGATACGCAGTATTTT
TRBJ2-3	TRBV7-2	NA	NA	CASSFRATPTDTQYF	TGTGCCAGCAGCTTCAGGGCGACACCTACAGATACGCAGTATTTT
TRBJ1-6	TRBV11-2	NA	NA	CASSFSGANNSPLHF	TGTGCCAGCAGTTTTTCAGGGGCGAATAATTCACCCCTCCACTTT
TRBJ2-1	TRBV19	TRBD2	once	CASSRIAGSYNEQFF	TGTGCCAGTAGTAGAATAGCGGGCTCCTACAATGAGCAGTTCTTC
TRBJ2-3	TRBV9	TRBD2	NA	CASSSGGADTQYF	TGTGCCAGCAGCAGCGGGGGGGCAGATACGCAGTATTTT
TRBJ1-2	TRBV28	TRBD1	NA	CASSPGQGPGYTF	TGTGCCAGCAGTCCCGGACAGGGGCCTGGCTACACCTTC
TRBJ1-3	TRBV9	NA	NA	CASSASILQGVSGNTIYF	TGTGCCAGCAGCGCCTCGATACTCCAGGGTGTCTCTGGAAACACCATATATTTT